The next 10 T cell receptor beta chains were all read from a single sample in a study of T cell responses to AZD1222 COVID-19 vaccine. This table comes from immunoSEQ multiplex PCR, and its TCRdb copy is limited to in-frame clones, with some not included. Here the sample spans 90,000 to 120,000 clones, roughly 90% being singletons. Here the sequenced sample was peripheral blood, taken on day 0 of AZD1222 vaccination. The receptors originated from an adult in good health.

The chain has TRBV6-1 and TRBJ1-2; D gene ambiguous. V was clipped by 2 bases and J by 3 bases, with 13 bases between them. The V gene's germline CDR1 is MNHNS and CDR2 SASEGT. The CDR3 is 15 amino acids. The CDR3 DNA sequence: TGTGCCAGCAGTGAAACTCCTCTAGGGCACTATGGCTACACCTTC. Protein: CASSETPLGHYGYTF.

This clone was seen only a few times. V usage is TRBV12-3 or TRBV12-4 and J usage is TRBJ2-5; D gene unclear. Trimming took 0 bases from V and 7 from J, leaving 9 bases between them. This CDR3 is built from 13 residues. DNA for the CDR3: TGTGCCAGCAGTTTAGCCACTGGAAGGACCCAGTACTTC. It codes for CASSLATGRTQYF.

The chain couples TRBV2 to TRBJ2-3; perhaps TRBD2 as D (5 bases). V gave up 7 bases and J gave up 12 bases, with 17 bases separating them. CDR1 and CDR2 (germline): SNHLY, FYNNEI. The CDR3 spans 12 residues. The DNA for the CDR3 is TGTGCCAGCAATGCACTAGTGACATCCCAGTATTTT. This encodes CASNALVTSQYF.

DNA for the CDR3: TGTGCCAGCAGCTTAGGTGAAGGGAGACCCTACAATGAGCAGTTCTTC. Its translation is CASSLGEGRPYNEQFF. V is TRBV7-7 and J is TRBJ2-1, with D maybe TRBD2 (5 bases). CDR1 is SSHAT, CDR2 FNYEAQ, per germline (reference sequence). V was clipped by 1 base and J by 2 bases, with 12 bases between them. The CDR3 has 16 amino acids.

The chain recombines TRBV3-1 (or the pseudogene TRBV3-2) with TRBJ1-2, with D maybe TRBD1 (5 bases). The CDR3 loop spans 12 amino acids. V gave up 8 bases and J gave up 2 bases, with 9 bases separating them. Germline V gives CDR1 LGHDT, CDR2 YNNKEL (reference sequence). The CDR3 DNA is TGTGCCAGCCGGGGCGGAAACTATGGCTACACCTTC. This encodes CASRGGNYGYTF.

This clone was seen only once. CDR3 sequence: CASSPRGTDTQYF. The DNA for the CDR3 is TGTGCCAGCTCCCCGCGGGGCACAGATACGCAGTATTTT. This rearrangement joins TRBV18 to TRBJ2-3; D perhaps matches TRBD2 (5 bases). Germline CDR1 reads KGHSH; CDR2 reads LQKENI. The CDR3 loop spans 13 amino acids. Trimming stripped 6 bases from V and 1 base from J, with 8 bases between.

The chain employs TRBV12-5 and TRBJ1-1; D remains ambiguous. The CDR3 runs 15 residues. CDR1 is LGHNT, CDR2 FRNRAP, per germline. The V end lost 2 bases, the J end lost 6 bases, and 16 bases lay between the germline ends. For the CDR3, the DNA is TGTGCTAGTGGTTTGCCTCCCTGGGTGGGATCTGAAGCTTTCTTT. Its protein is CASGLPPWVGSEAFF.

This clone was detected once. This chain uses TRBV10-3 with TRBJ2-5; 10 nucleotides match TRBD2. With V trimmed by 6 bases and J by 4 bases, 8 bases remained unmatched. The CDR3 covers 15 residues. Germline CDR1 is ENHRY and CDR2 is SYGVKD. The CDR3 nucleotides are TGTGCCATCAGCACTCTAGCGGGAGCTCCAGAGACCCAGTACTTC. Its protein product is CAISTLAGAPETQYF.

This sequence joins TRBV4-1 and TRBJ1-5; D uncertain. V was trimmed by 0 bases and J by 4 bases, leaving 4 bases between them. The V gene's germline CDR1 is MGHRA and CDR2 YSYEKL. The CDR3 consists of 13 residues. CDR3 sequence: CASSQDGNQPQHF. CDR3 nucleotides: TGCGCCAGCAGCCAAGATGGAAATCAGCCCCAGCATTTT.

The J gene is TRBJ1-2, the V gene TRBV3-1 (or the pseudogene TRBV3-2); the D gene is possibly TRBD1 (5 bases). This CDR3 is built from 14 residues. Germline V gene data show CDR1 as LGHDT and CDR2 as YNNKEL (reference sequence). Trimming removed 0 bases at V and 7 bases at J, with 12 bases between. The CDR3 coding sequence is TGTGCCAGCAGCCAAGAGGGCCAGGGCTCTGGCTACACCTTC. Its protein is CASSQEGQGSGYTF.